This T cell receptor (beta chain) was obtained from a study of T cell responses to AZD1222 COVID-19 vaccine. Across the whole study: Recipients boosted at about 4 weeks or about 12 weeks are pooled. Study observations and caveats: Females made up more of the donors, who were largely white British, and clonal diversity may have come out too low. Per reports, nearly half of all spike-specific TCRs target regions that are unmutated in variants. Spike-specific TCR repertoires showed rising breadth and depth after two AZD1222 doses.

Data came from immunoSEQ multiplex PCR; TCRdb stores just in-frame clones and leaves some out. The table shows approximately 100,000 clones, with around 92% occurring only once. Losses at the gene ends were 1 base for V and 3 bases for J; bases not matched to a gene: 5. The CDR3 length is 15 residues. Germline V gene data show CDR1 as MGHRA and CDR2 as YSYEKL. Concerning this clone itself: Its antigen is unidentified.

This chain uses TRBV4-1 with TRBJ2-7; TRBD2 matches at 8 bases. The TCR comes from an adult in good health. Material: peripheral blood, obtained on day 0 of AZD1222 vaccination. CDR3 coding DNA: TGCGCCAGCAGCCAAGGAGCGGGAGTTGGCTACGAGCAGTACTTC. It specifies CASSQGAGVGYEQYF.